The T cell receptor beta chain described here comes from a study of blood T cell repertoires in COVID-19. Study background: T cells, B-cell-depleted T cells, or PBMCs supplied cDNA or gDNA.

Profiling relied on immunoSEQ multiplex PCR, and the TCRdb table lists in-frame clones only, not all of them. The sample yields some 200,000 clones, 70% to 85% seen once. V was clipped by 0 bases and J by 8 bases, with 6 bases between them. From germline, CDR1 is SGHDT and CDR2 YYEEEE. The CDR3 length is 12 residues. For this clone: Distinct nucleotide sequences in the sample also encode this CDR3.

Participants were placed into cohorts based on the clinical history they reported. Two negative PCRs, clearance, or symptom resolution characterized the recovered Cohort 3 donors. The chain links TRBV5-6 to TRBJ2-1; weak D call: TRBD2 (5 bases). The receptor's source is a woman in her 50s who had recovered from COVID-19. The specimen sequenced was PBMCs or T cells enriched from blood (not recorded which). The CDR3 region is CASSLAGYEQFF. CDR3 DNA sequence: TGTGCCAGCAGCTTGGCGGGGTATGAGCAGTTCTTC.